One sample yielded the 14 T cell receptor beta chains listed below, sequenced in a study of cytomegalovirus exposure and HLA in healthy donors. Profiled with immunoSEQ multiplex PCR; TCRdb holds only in-frame clones, not every one. The sample has about 44,000 clones; 90% to 95% are singletons. Sequenced input: PBMCs. The origin of the receptors is a young woman in good health and CMV-seronegative.

CDR3 DNA sequence: TGTGCCAGCAGCCCTCTGGCGGGGGCGAACACCGGGGAGCTGTTTTTT. Its translation is CASSPLAGANTGELFF. The J gene is TRBJ2-2, the V gene TRBV14, with 7 bases lining up with TRBD2. Unmatched junction bases numbered 5, after V lost 4 bases and J lost 0 bases. The CDR3 loop spans 16 amino acids. Germline V gene lookup returns CDR1 SGHDN and CDR2 FVKESK.

This clone was observed once. V gene TRBV18 combines with J gene TRBJ2-7; the match to TRBD2 covers 13 bases. The CDR3 sequence is 17 residues long. Per germline, CDR1 KGHSH and CDR2 LQKENI. Unmatched junction bases numbered 13, after V lost 4 bases and J lost 7 bases. CDR3 amino acids: CASSHYDTSGRAGEQYF. CDR3 DNA: TGTGCCAGCTCACACTACGATACTAGCGGGAGGGCCGGTGAGCAGTACTTC.

This rearrangement joins TRBV7-3 to TRBJ1-5; D is perhaps TRBD1 (6 bases). From germline, CDR1 is SGHTA and CDR2 FQGTGA. The CDR3 runs 15 residues. V lost 2 bases and J 6 bases, leaving 14 bases between the germline ends. CDR3 in DNA: TGTGCCAGCAGCTTAGGATCAGGGGACGGTCAGCCCCAGCATTTT. Translation: CASSLGSGDGQPQHF.

This clone was recorded only once. V and J are TRBV28 and TRBJ1-2; 10 nucleotides agree with TRBD1. J was trimmed by 6 bases and V by 5 bases; bases with no gene match: 9. From germline, CDR1 is MDHEN and CDR2 SYDVKM. This CDR3 has 15 residues. CDR3 protein: CASSLPTGGADGYTF. The CDR3 DNA follows: TGTGCCAGCAGTCTTCCGACAGGGGGCGCGGATGGCTACACCTTC.

This sequence joins TRBV5-8 and TRBJ2-7; the D gene is possibly TRBD1 (6 bases). The germline V gene encodes CDR1 SGHTS and CDR2 YDEGEE. CDR3 length: 15 amino acids. V was cut by 1 base and J by 6 bases, with 17 bases left in between. CDR3 DNA: TGTGCCAGCAGCTTGTCGACTGCTAGGGGGTTCGAGCAGTACTTC. Amino acids: CASSLSTARGFEQYF.

The genes are TRBV15 and TRBJ1-1, with no clear D. V lost 0 bases and J lost 2, with 7 bases in between. Germline-derived CDR1 and CDR2 are LNHNV and YYDKDF (reference sequence). The CDR3 is made up of 14 amino acids. CDR3 sequence: CATSRDRLNTEAFF. CDR3 nucleotides: TGTGCCACCAGCAGAGACAGGTTAAACACTGAAGCTTTCTTT.

The CDR3 DNA is TGTGCCAGCAGCTTAAGCGACAGGCGCGCAGATACGCAGTATTTT. Protein: CASSLSDRRADTQYF. The chain combines TRBV5-4 with TRBJ2-3; TRBD1 is a possible D gene (6 bases). Trimming stripped 2 bases from V and 4 bases from J, with 14 bases between. The germline gives CDR1 SGHNT, CDR2 YYREEE (reference sequence). This CDR3 comprises 15 residues.

The CDR3 protein is CASTPAWLAGRTDTQYF. The CDR3 nucleotides are TGTGCCAGCACCCCCGCGTGGCTAGCAGGCCGCACAGATACGCAGTATTTT. The genes are TRBV2 and TRBJ2-3, with a weak D call TRBD2 (5 bases). CDR1 and CDR2 from the germline V gene are SNHLY and FYNNEI. This CDR3 contains 17 residues. Trimming shortened V by 7 bases and J by 1 base, and 21 bases separated the two germline ends.

The chain has TRBV5-1 and TRBJ1-1, with TRBD1 matching over 8 bases. Germline-derived CDR1 and CDR2 are SGHRS and YFSETQ. Trimming took 4 bases from V and 1 from J; bases not matched to a gene: 3. The CDR3 covers 14 residues. For the CDR3, the DNA is TGCGCCAGCAGCCCCGGGACAGGGAACACTGAAGCTTTCTTT. It specifies CASSPGTGNTEAFF. The complete variable domain, with remaining parts taken from reference TRBV5-1 and TRBJ1-1, reads KAGVTQTPRYLIKTRGQQVTLSCSPISGHRSVSWYQQTPGQGLQFLFEYFSETQRNKGNFPGRFSGRQFSNSRSEMNVSTLELGDSALYLCASSPGTGNTEAFFGQGTRLTVV.

The J gene is TRBJ2-5, the V gene TRBV6-1; D possibly corresponds to TRBD2 (6 bases). The germline gives CDR1 MNHNS, CDR2 SASEGT. The CDR3 consists of 14 residues. Trimming shortened V by 10 bases and J by 2 bases, and 17 bases separated the two germline ends. The CDR3 DNA reads TGTGCCATCCGCCAGGAGGGCGGACAAGAGACCCAGTACTTC. Protein sequence: CAIRQEGGQETQYF.

The chain recombines TRBV19 with TRBJ2-3, with no clear D. CDR3 length equals 15 residues. V was pared by 5 bases and J by 4 bases, with 16 bases between. Germline V gene sequence: CDR1 LNHDA, CDR2 SQIVND (reference sequence). The CDR3 loop reads CASSPLPPQADTQYF. The CDR3 DNA sequence: TGTGCCAGTAGTCCGCTACCCCCCCAAGCAGATACGCAGTATTTT.

The chain is built from TRBV28 and TRBJ2-7; no clear D. The germline gives CDR1 MDHEN, CDR2 SYDVKM. The CDR3 covers 12 residues. Between the trimmed V and J ends, which lost 3 bases and 4 bases, there was a span of 7 bases. The CDR3 reads CASSFSVYEQYF. CDR3 nucleotide sequence: TGTGCCAGCAGTTTCTCCGTTTACGAGCAGTACTTC. The full variable domain, its missing parts supplied by reference TRBV28 and TRBJ2-7, is DVKVTQSSRYLVKRTGEKVFLECVQDMDHENMFWYRQDPGLGLRLIYFSYDVKMKEKGDIPEGYSVSREKKERFSLILESASTNQTSMYLCASSFSVYEQYFGPGTRLTVT.

CDR3 amino acids: CASSFRAPAGGNTIYF. The CDR3 DNA follows: TGTGCCAGCAGCTTTAGAGCCCCCGCGGGGGGAAACACCATATATTTT. The chain has TRBV7-4 and TRBJ1-3, with no clear D. Germline values: CDR1 SGHVT, CDR2 SQSDAQ. CDR3 length equals 16 residues. V lost 3 bases and J 4 bases, leaving 16 bases between the germline ends.

This clone appeared a few times. The rearrangement uses TRBV5-1 and TRBJ1-5; the match to TRBD1 covers 8 bases. Germline V gives CDR1 SGHRS, CDR2 YFSETQ. V shed 0 bases, J shed 7 bases, and the junction held 0 bases outside the gene matches. The CDR3 sequence is 13 residues long. The CDR3 protein is CASSLGQGQPQHF. CDR3 DNA: TGCGCCAGCAGCTTGGGACAGGGGCAGCCCCAGCATTTT. Looking up the rest from reference TRBV5-1 and TRBJ1-5 gives the full variable domain: KAGVTQTPRYLIKTRGQQVTLSCSPISGHRSVSWYQQTPGQGLQFLFEYFSETQRNKGNFPGRFSGRQFSNSRSEMNVSTLELGDSALYLCASSLGQGQPQHFGDGTRLSIL.